The rows below give T cell receptor beta chains drawn from one sample of a study of early T cells in non-severe SARS-CoV-2 infection. MiXCR, run by TCRdb on the 5' RACE reads, gives a single entry per CDR3 protein. The sample includes more than 50,000 distinct CDR3 sequences, about 12% of them seen just once. The sample in question was whole blood, obtained at baseline. These receptors all stem from an adult who was a healthcare worker with PCR-confirmed SARS-CoV-2 infection or an uninfected control (not recorded which). The CDR3 runs from the conserved cysteine through the conserved F or W. The D gene is left open where the match is weak. Size is stated for part of the rows, as once, few or many counts, or as a class when the clone is expanded.

D gene: TRBD1; CDR3 length: 13; J gene: TRBJ1-5; clone size: few; V gene: TRBV11-2; CDR3 DNA: TGTGCCAGCAGCGGACAGGAAAATCAGCCCCAGCATTTT; CDR3 protein: CASSGQENQPQHF
D gene: NA; CDR3 length: 15; J gene: TRBJ1-4; clone size: many; V gene: TRBV14; CDR3 DNA: TGTGCCAGCAGCCAAGTCAGGGGTTCGGATGAAAAACTGTTTTTT; CDR3 protein: CASSQVRGSDEKLFF
D gene: TRBD2; CDR3 length: 16; J gene: TRBJ2-7; clone size: few; V gene: TRBV20-1; CDR3 DNA: TGCAGTGCTAGAGACGCTAGCGGGAGGCTAACCTACGAGCAGTACTTC; CDR3 protein: CSARDASGRLTYEQYF
D gene: NA; CDR3 length: 12; J gene: TRBJ2-5; clone size: NA; V gene: TRBV20-1; CDR3 DNA: TGCAGTGCTAGTGCGACCGGAGAGACCCAGTACTTC; CDR3 protein: CSASATGETQYF
D gene: TRBD1; CDR3 length: 13; J gene: TRBJ2-3; clone size: NA; V gene: TRBV11-2; CDR3 DNA: TGTGCCAGCAGCGTAGGGGGCTCAGATACGCAGTATTTT; CDR3 protein: CASSVGGSDTQYF
D gene: TRBD1; CDR3 length: 17; J gene: TRBJ1-6; clone size: NA; V gene: TRBV6-5; CDR3 DNA: TGTGCCAGCAGTCAACCCGCGAGACAGGGGGGACGCTCACCCCTCCACTTT; CDR3 protein: CASSQPARQGGRSPLHF
D gene: NA; CDR3 length: 15; J gene: TRBJ2-3; clone size: few; V gene: TRBV6-6; CDR3 DNA: TGTGCCAGCAGTTACCGCCCGACAAGCACAGATACGCAGTATTTT; CDR3 protein: CASSYRPTSTDTQYF
D gene: TRBD1; CDR3 length: 15; J gene: TRBJ2-7; clone size: many; V gene: TRBV10-3; CDR3 DNA: TGTGCCATCAGTGCCCGGACAGGGGCCTCCTACGAGCAGTACTTC; CDR3 protein: CAISARTGASYEQYF
D gene: NA; CDR3 length: 12; J gene: TRBJ2-1; clone size: few; V gene: TRBV2; CDR3 DNA: TGTGCCAGCTGGGGACCCCTGAATGAGCAGTTCTTC; CDR3 protein: CASWGPLNEQFF
D gene: TRBD2; CDR3 length: 16; J gene: TRBJ2-1; clone size: few; V gene: TRBV7-8; CDR3 DNA: TGTGCCAGCAGCTTACTAGCGGGAGAGGTTTTGAAAGAGCAGTTCTTC; CDR3 protein: CASSLLAGEVLKEQFF
D gene: TRBD2; CDR3 length: 17; J gene: TRBJ2-3; clone size: many; V gene: TRBV7-6; CDR3 DNA: TGTGCCAGCAGTGGGCTTGGTGTGCGGGAGCGAACAGATACGCAGTATTTT; CDR3 protein: CASSGLGVRERTDTQYF
D gene: NA; CDR3 length: 16; J gene: TRBJ1-5; clone size: NA; V gene: TRBV7-9; CDR3 DNA: TGTGCCAGCAGCTCAGACAGGTCCTATAGCAATCAGCCCCAGCATTTT; CDR3 protein: CASSSDRSYSNQPQHF
D gene: NA; CDR3 length: 13; J gene: TRBJ1-1; clone size: few; V gene: TRBV5-6; CDR3 DNA: TGTGCCAGCAGCTTCGAACCGAACACTGAAGCTTTCTTT; CDR3 protein: CASSFEPNTEAFF
D gene: NA; CDR3 length: 15; J gene: TRBJ1-3; clone size: few; V gene: TRBV12-3/TRBV12-4; CDR3 DNA: TGTGCCAGCAGTTTAGCAGGCGTCTCTGGAAACACCATATATTTT; CDR3 protein: CASSLAGVSGNTIYF
D gene: NA; CDR3 length: 11; J gene: TRBJ2-1; clone size: many; V gene: TRBV29-1; CDR3 DNA: TGCAGCGTTAATTGGGGCAATGAGCAGTTCTTC; CDR3 protein: CSVNWGNEQFF
D gene: NA; CDR3 length: 11; J gene: TRBJ1-1; clone size: NA; V gene: TRBV10-3; CDR3 DNA: TGTGCCATCAGTGGCGACTCAGAAGCTTTCTTT; CDR3 protein: CAISGDSEAFF
D gene: NA; CDR3 length: 19; J gene: TRBJ2-1; clone size: few; V gene: TRBV27; CDR3 DNA: TGTGCCAGCAGTTTATCGGGGCTAGGGGGAGGGCTTAGGAACAATGAGCAGTTCTTC; CDR3 protein: CASSLSGLGGGLRNNEQFF
D gene: TRBD1; CDR3 length: 17; J gene: TRBJ1-1; clone size: NA; V gene: TRBV9; CDR3 DNA: TGTGCCAGCAGCACACCGACAGGGAATGGGCGGGACACTGAAGCTTTCTTT; CDR3 protein: CASSTPTGNGRDTEAFF
D gene: TRBD1; CDR3 length: 14; J gene: TRBJ2-2; clone size: NA; V gene: TRBV6-4; CDR3 DNA: TGTGCCAGCAGCGGACAGGGGTTCACCGGGGAGCTGTTTTTT; CDR3 protein: CASSGQGFTGELFF
D gene: NA; CDR3 length: 14; J gene: TRBJ1-3; clone size: NA; V gene: TRBV4-2; CDR3 DNA: TGTGCCAGCAGCCAGGGTGAACAGGGAAACACCATATATTTT; CDR3 protein: CASSQGEQGNTIYF
D gene: NA; CDR3 length: 13; J gene: TRBJ2-5; clone size: many; V gene: TRBV11-2; CDR3 DNA: TGTGCCAGCAGCTTAGCCTTGAGAGAGACCCAGTACTTC; CDR3 protein: CASSLALRETQYF
D gene: TRBD2; CDR3 length: 16; J gene: TRBJ2-5; clone size: many; V gene: TRBV6-1; CDR3 DNA: TGTGCCAGCAGTCCGCAAACTAGCGGGAGTGGAGAGACCCAGTACTTC; CDR3 protein: CASSPQTSGSGETQYF
D gene: NA; CDR3 length: 12; J gene: TRBJ2-3; clone size: NA; V gene: TRBV9; CDR3 DNA: TGTGCCAGCAGCCCGACGTTAGATACGCAGTATTTT; CDR3 protein: CASSPTLDTQYF
D gene: NA; CDR3 length: 14; J gene: TRBJ2-7; clone size: NA; V gene: TRBV7-6; CDR3 DNA: TGTGCCAGCAGCTTAGCAGGGGCAATGTACGAGCAGTACTTC; CDR3 protein: CASSLAGAMYEQYF
D gene: NA; CDR3 length: 14; J gene: TRBJ2-6; clone size: NA; V gene: TRBV4-1; CDR3 DNA: TGCGCCAGCAGCCCCCCGGCGGCGGCCAACGTCCTGACTTTC; CDR3 protein: CASSPPAAANVLTF
D gene: NA; CDR3 length: 14; J gene: TRBJ1-1; clone size: few; V gene: TRBV10-2; CDR3 DNA: TGCGCCAGCAGGACCGGGACGCCGGGGACTGAAGCTTTCTTT; CDR3 protein: CASRTGTPGTEAFF
D gene: TRBD2; CDR3 length: 18; J gene: TRBJ2-3; clone size: NA; V gene: TRBV6-6; CDR3 DNA: TGTGCCAGCAGTTACTCGGGCCCCGGGACTAGCAGGTCAGATACGCAGTATTTT; CDR3 protein: CASSYSGPGTSRSDTQYF
D gene: NA; CDR3 length: 13; J gene: TRBJ2-7; clone size: NA; V gene: TRBV4-1; CDR3 DNA: TGCGCCAGCAGCCCAATCAAGGACTACGAGCAGTACTTC; CDR3 protein: CASSPIKDYEQYF
D gene: NA; CDR3 length: 13; J gene: TRBJ2-5; clone size: many; V gene: TRBV28; CDR3 DNA: TGTGCCAGCAGTTTAGGAGCGGAAGAGACCCAGTACTTC; CDR3 protein: CASSLGAEETQYF
D gene: NA; CDR3 length: 16; J gene: TRBJ2-1; clone size: NA; V gene: TRBV27; CDR3 DNA: TGTGCCAGAAGACCAGACAGGACCGTATCCTACAATGAGCAGTTCTTC; CDR3 protein: CARRPDRTVSYNEQFF
D gene: NA; CDR3 length: 13; J gene: TRBJ1-6; clone size: NA; V gene: TRBV14; CDR3 DNA: TGTGCCAGCAGCCGAGGGGGTGTTTCACCCCTCCACTTT; CDR3 protein: CASSRGGVSPLHF
D gene: TRBD2; CDR3 length: 13; J gene: TRBJ2-7; clone size: many; V gene: TRBV6-2/TRBV6-3; CDR3 DNA: TGTGCCAGCCAGACTAGCGGGACCTACGAGCAGTACTTC; CDR3 protein: CASQTSGTYEQYF
D gene: TRBD1; CDR3 length: 15; J gene: TRBJ1-2; clone size: NA; V gene: TRBV12-3/TRBV12-4; CDR3 DNA: TGTGCCAGCAGTACGGGACAGGGGGCACGGTATGGCTACACCTTC; CDR3 protein: CASSTGQGARYGYTF
D gene: NA; CDR3 length: 13; J gene: TRBJ2-5; clone size: NA; V gene: TRBV29-1; CDR3 DNA: TGCAGCGTTGATCTGTGGGTAAAAGAGACCCAGTACTTC; CDR3 protein: CSVDLWVKETQYF
D gene: NA; CDR3 length: 14; J gene: TRBJ1-1; clone size: few; V gene: TRBV9; CDR3 DNA: TGTGCCAGCAGCGATTCGACAGCAAACACTGAAGCTTTCTTT; CDR3 protein: CASSDSTANTEAFF
D gene: NA; CDR3 length: 17; J gene: TRBJ1-1; clone size: many; V gene: TRBV11-2; CDR3 DNA: TGTGCCAGCAGCTTGCCGCCGACAAGGAGGATAAACACTGAAGCTTTCTTT; CDR3 protein: CASSLPPTRRINTEAFF
D gene: TRBD2; CDR3 length: 14; J gene: TRBJ2-1; clone size: many; V gene: TRBV10-1; CDR3 DNA: TGCGCCAGCAGTGATAGCGGGGCCTACAATGAGCAGTTCTTC; CDR3 protein: CASSDSGAYNEQFF
D gene: NA; CDR3 length: 13; J gene: TRBJ1-1; clone size: few; V gene: TRBV28; CDR3 DNA: TGTGCCACTGGGACGGCTAGGAACACTGAAGCTTTCTTT; CDR3 protein: CATGTARNTEAFF
D gene: NA; CDR3 length: 11; J gene: TRBJ2-1; clone size: NA; V gene: TRBV24-1; CDR3 DNA: TGTGCCACCAGTGATATCGATGAGCAGTTCTTC; CDR3 protein: CATSDIDEQFF
D gene: NA; CDR3 length: 14; J gene: TRBJ1-1; clone size: many; V gene: TRBV6-2/TRBV6-3; CDR3 DNA: TGTGCCAGCAGTTACATGGGGGGGACCACTGAAGCTTTCTTT; CDR3 protein: CASSYMGGTTEAFF
D gene: TRBD2; CDR3 length: 17; J gene: TRBJ2-5; clone size: NA; V gene: TRBV24-1; CDR3 DNA: TGTGCCACCAGTGATCCCAAGACTAGCGGGATAGGAGAGACCCAGTACTTC; CDR3 protein: CATSDPKTSGIGETQYF
D gene: NA; CDR3 length: 14; J gene: TRBJ2-1; clone size: NA; V gene: TRBV7-9; CDR3 DNA: TGTGCCAGCAGCACCCCTCTGAGCTACAATGAGCAGTTCTTC; CDR3 protein: CASSTPLSYNEQFF
D gene: TRBD2; CDR3 length: 12; J gene: TRBJ2-1; clone size: few; V gene: TRBV6-2/TRBV6-3; CDR3 DNA: TGTGCCATTAACGGGAGGGCCCTTGAGCAGTTCTTC; CDR3 protein: CAINGRALEQFF
D gene: NA; CDR3 length: 12; J gene: TRBJ2-5; clone size: few; V gene: TRBV21-1; CDR3 DNA: TGTGCCAGCAGCTCTGTCGAAGAGACCCAGTACTTC; CDR3 protein: CASSSVEETQYF
D gene: TRBD2; CDR3 length: 14; J gene: TRBJ2-7; clone size: few; V gene: TRBV28; CDR3 DNA: TGTGCCAGCAGCCCCTATAGCGGGCCCCACGAGCAGTACTTC; CDR3 protein: CASSPYSGPHEQYF
D gene: NA; CDR3 length: 16; J gene: TRBJ2-1; clone size: NA; V gene: TRBV28; CDR3 DNA: TGTGCCAGCAGTTTCTTGCTGTCCTCAGGGGGGAATGAGCAGTTCTTC; CDR3 protein: CASSFLLSSGGNEQFF
D gene: TRBD2; CDR3 length: 17; J gene: TRBJ2-3; clone size: few; V gene: TRBV4-1; CDR3 DNA: TGCGCCAGCAGCCAAGCGGGACTAGCGGGCAACACAGATACGCAGTATTTT; CDR3 protein: CASSQAGLAGNTDTQYF
D gene: NA; CDR3 length: 15; J gene: TRBJ2-7; clone size: many; V gene: TRBV6-2/TRBV6-3; CDR3 DNA: TGTGCCAGCAGTTCTGGATCGACCTGGCAGCACGAGCAGTACTTC; CDR3 protein: CASSSGSTWQHEQYF
D gene: TRBD1; CDR3 length: 16; J gene: TRBJ2-7; clone size: few; V gene: TRBV11-3; CDR3 DNA: TGTGCCAGCAGCTTAGACTCGGACAGGGATCGCTACGAGCAGTACTTC; CDR3 protein: CASSLDSDRDRYEQYF
D gene: TRBD1; CDR3 length: 15; J gene: TRBJ1-1; clone size: few; V gene: TRBV18; CDR3 DNA: TGTGCCAGCTCACCGGGACAGGGGACGAACACTGAAGCTTTCTTT; CDR3 protein: CASSPGQGTNTEAFF
D gene: TRBD2; CDR3 length: 14; J gene: TRBJ2-7; clone size: NA; V gene: TRBV29-1; CDR3 DNA: TGCAGCGTTGAAGGGACTAGCACTAACTACGAGCAGTACTTC; CDR3 protein: CSVEGTSTNYEQYF
D gene: NA; CDR3 length: 14; J gene: TRBJ2-1; clone size: many; V gene: TRBV5-1; CDR3 DNA: TGCGCCAGCAGCTTGGGGGGTAGCGGCAATGAGCAGTTCTTC; CDR3 protein: CASSLGGSGNEQFF
D gene: NA; CDR3 length: 14; J gene: TRBJ1-3; clone size: NA; V gene: TRBV20-1; CDR3 DNA: TGCAGTGCTCAAATTACAGGGTCCCGAAACACCATATATTTT; CDR3 protein: CSAQITGSRNTIYF
D gene: NA; CDR3 length: 14; J gene: TRBJ2-7; clone size: NA; V gene: TRBV20-1; CDR3 DNA: TGCAGTGCGAGCGTGGCGGGCAATACCTACGAGCAGTACTTC; CDR3 protein: CSASVAGNTYEQYF
D gene: TRBD2; CDR3 length: 14; J gene: TRBJ2-1; clone size: few; V gene: TRBV27; CDR3 DNA: TGTGCCAGCAGCCTAGCGGGCCGCTACAATGAGCAGTTCTTC; CDR3 protein: CASSLAGRYNEQFF
D gene: TRBD1; CDR3 length: 15; J gene: TRBJ2-5; clone size: many; V gene: TRBV5-6; CDR3 DNA: TGTGCCAGCAGCTTGGGGGACAGAAACCAAGAGACCCAGTACTTC; CDR3 protein: CASSLGDRNQETQYF
D gene: NA; CDR3 length: 15; J gene: TRBJ1-1; clone size: many; V gene: TRBV12-3/TRBV12-4; CDR3 DNA: TGTGCCAGCAGTTTACGTCCAGGGGCGAACACTGAAGCTTTCTTT; CDR3 protein: CASSLRPGANTEAFF
D gene: NA; CDR3 length: 15; J gene: TRBJ1-6; clone size: few; V gene: TRBV3-1; CDR3 DNA: TGTGCCAGCAGCCGGATCGACGGACAGTCTTCACCCCTCCACTTT; CDR3 protein: CASSRIDGQSSPLHF